The sequence of this TCR beta chain was determined in a study of beta chain features in type 1 diabetes (dated by TCRdb to about 2018). General notes on the study: Patients and healthy donors did not differ in mean age, gender distribution, total cell number or subset yield. Across all samples, some 110,000,000 sorted cells were examined, and cell number per subset correlated strongly with RNA yield. The study compared TCRB repertoires of sorted circulating CD4+ T cell subsets between recently diagnosed type 1 diabetes patients and matched healthy donors. Naive and central memory subsets were obtained from all 30 or so donors, but regulatory and stem cell-like memory subsets were isolated from only 8 patients and 8 healthy donors.

As concerns this clone: Its antigen is not yet known. Within one base of it there is no much larger clone, and no base qualities were kept.

CDR3 length: 16 amino acids, cysteine to phenylalanine. Only the CDR3 DNA is retained, 48 bases long and in frame from the first base. As encoded in the germline V gene, CDR1 is SGDLS while CDR2 is YYNGEE. Relative to germline, V is 0 bases shorter and J is 1 base shorter, with 8 bases between their ends. The entire amount of isolated RNA was reverse transcribed using the High Capacity cDNA Reverse Transcription Kit, so the sequenced TCRB transcripts were expressed ones. Deep immunoSEQ sequencing was applied to naive, central memory and regulatory T cell samples, giving an average of about 3.6 million total reads per sample. Sorted cells were lysed in RLT buffer, and RNA was extracted using DNase-treated RNeasy Micro or Mini kits according to cell number. To prevent cross-contamination, each cell subset was processed individually, whereas patient and healthy donor samples were processed jointly. The immunoSEQ multiplex PCR was used to amplify TCRB sequences from cDNA, yielding 87-bp fragments that span the CDR3 region. Sequencing of the amplicons was done on the Illumina HiSeq platform. The authors' analysis ran thus. Synthetic template baselines were used to correct PCR bias computationally, reads within Hamming distance 2 were collapsed, and singletons that could not be merged were discarded. Reads were aligned against IMGT to assign V, D and J genes, CDR3 length and insertions or deletions at six rearrangement sites. Within each subset, clonotype counts were normalized to the number of sorted cells before true diversity and Gini coefficients were calculated with the tcR R package. Repertoire sharing was quantified using the overlap coefficient calculated on TCRB nucleotide sequences. Out-of-frame TCRB sequences from naive cells were analyzed to stand in for the pre-selection repertoire. Here the immuneACCESS table is served through TCRdb, limited to in-frame sequences with V and J called. Missing clones are a known gap in these copies; in checked studies unresolved V genes cover under half, and the rest lacks a known reason. V and J calls and clone size are copied from that table; D and trimming were computed from the DNA. A total of around 250,000 clones appear in this sample, about a fifth of them only once. About 0.028% of the sample comes from the top ten.

Each donor gave one peripheral blood draw, approximately 110 mL on average, collected into heparinised tubes. A BD FACSAria II was used to sort naive, central memory, regulatory and stem cell-like memory CD4+ T cells with a panel that included CD45RO, CCR7, CD25, CD127, CD95 and CD27. All sorted populations exceeded 95% purity. PBMCs were isolated immediately by Lymphoprep density gradient centrifugation and stained directly without culture. So that batch effects would be minimized, each experiment stained and sorted samples in pairs, pairing one healthy donor with one patient. General findings and caveats noted by the study authors: Naive, central memory and regulatory TCRB repertoires appeared more similar among patients than among healthy donors. Patients with type 1 diabetes made fewer insertions and deleted more nucleotides at VDJ recombination sites, implying thymic rearrangement abnormalities. In all four CD4+ subsets, TCRB CDR3 length was moderately but significantly shorter in type 1 diabetes patients. PCR might favor shorter templates, but patient and control samples were amplified and corrected together, so any skew would affect both groups equally. Only small numbers of individuals were included in the HLA sub-analyses, which left unresolved whether HLA type had any influence on TCRB rearrangement. Because cDNA rather than genomic DNA was sequenced, highly expressing activated cells could have been over-represented, although no difference in activation and CD3 levels was found between groups.

Sequenced input: naive CD4+ T cells from blood. Interpreted using the paper, the cell subset or site label stands for: true naive CD4+ T cells. The sequence was collected from a woman in her 40s with type 1 diabetes. Rearrangement joined TRBV9 to TRBJ2-6; TRBD2 could be the D gene, as 5 bases match. The bases are TGTGCCAGCAGCGTAGTGACGGGGTCTGGGGCCAACGTCCTGACTTTC. Translated, this gives CASSVVTGSGANVLTF. The full variable domain, completed from the reference TRBV9 and TRBJ2-6 proteins outside the CDR3, reads DSGVTQTPKHLITATGQRVTLRCSPRSGDLSVYWYQQSLDQGLQFLIQYYNGEERAKGNILERFSAQQFPDLHSELNLSSLELGDSALYFCASSVVTGSGANVLTFGAGSRLTVL.